This T cell receptor (beta chain) was found in a study of blood T cell repertoires in COVID-19 (dated by TCRdb to 2018 to 2020). Broadly, across the study: The collaborator samples originated in the United States, Italy and Spain and spanned the acute and convalescent phases of COVID-19. The material from the prospective study consisted of cDNA or gDNA derived from T cells, B-cell-depleted T cells, or PBMCs. The dataset comprised deeply sampled blood TCRbeta repertoires from subjects exposed to, actively infected with, or recovered from COVID-19. A freely available public database, intended as a resource for researchers studying the immune response to SARS-CoV-2, is where the repertoires were released. The samples were drawn from the first 160 participants of the ongoing ImmuneRACE study and from over 950 subjects provided by 6 global collaborators. A de-identified subject ID, COVID-19 status, age in years and sex were almost always included in the sample metadata. Where available, HLA class I and class II types were obtained from metadata supplied by the sample provider rather than from assay-based typing.

Comments on this clone: Its antigen is unknown. No quality values exist for individual bases; no much larger clone is one base distant.

TCRbeta CDR3 regions were amplified from genomic DNA using the immunoSEQ Assay, a bias-controlled multiplex PCR. For the original study's pipeline: Nucleated cell counts per sample were estimated from amplification of reference gene primers within the assay. To quantify the absolute abundance of each unique TCRbeta CDR3 rearrangement, sequence reads were collapsed and filtered. For each sample, productive Simpson clonality was calculated as the square root of Simpson's diversity index over productive rearrangements. The table comes from immuneACCESS by way of TCRdb, which keeps in-frame sequences with V and J called. Part of the clones is missing from these tables; in studies checked, under half for an unresolved V gene and the rest for unknown reasons. V and J calls and clone size are as listed in that table; D and trimming were resolved from the DNA. The table for this sample lists tens of thousands of clones; under 85% of them were counted only once. The leading ten clones occupy about 15% of the sample.

A distance of 10 bases separates the germline ends of V and J, which lose 1 base and 6 bases respectively. The CDR3 starts with the cysteine, ends with the phenylalanine, and has 15 residues. The DNA shown is the 45-base CDR3, in frame from base 1. According to the germline V gene, CDR1 reads SGHDN and CDR2 reads FVKESK. On the study overall, not on this receptor specifically: Clinical and demographic metadata were provided uncurated, with the amount varying by source and participant.

One collaborating source in Seattle enrolled patients while the patients were actively infected and followed the patients over time throughout the course of disease. Collaborating institutions collected whole blood in K2EDTA tubes following their own protocols. For TCRbeta analysis, collaborators shipped samples in one of three forms: frozen whole blood, isolated PBMCs, or DNA extracted from either of those sample types. The rearranged segments are TRBV14 and TRBJ1-6; perhaps TRBD1 is the D gene, with 5 bases matching. The sample taken for sequencing was peripheral blood. This TCR was recovered from a man aged 60-69 years with COVID-19, enrolled during active disease. The nucleotides are TGTGCCAGCAGCCAAGGGCCCCAGGGTAATTCACCCCTCCACTTT. The encoded protein is CASSQGPQGNSPLHF.